A single sample is the source of the 30 T cell receptor beta chains below, sequenced in a study of blood T cell repertoires in COVID-19. The table came from immunoSEQ multiplex PCR; TCRdb's copy has only in-frame clones and leaves some out. The sample consists of about 190,000 clones, around four fifths of them appearing once. The specimen sequenced was peripheral blood. These receptors came from a woman aged 25 to 45 with acute or convalescent COVID-19.

CDR3 in DNA: TGTGCCAGCAGCCTCCGGACAGGGCCAGAAGCTTTCTTT. This translates into CASSLRTGPEAFF. The chain carries TRBV5-5 and TRBJ1-1; TRBD1 matches 8 bases. The V and J ends lost 4 bases and 8 bases, in that order; junction bases with no gene match: 7. Germline-derived CDR1 and CDR2 are SGHKS and YYEKEE (reference sequence). The CDR3 extends over 13 amino acids.

J is TRBJ1-1 and V is TRBV9; a weak D match, TRBD1 (6 bases). CDR1 is SGDLS, CDR2 YYNGEE, per germline. Trimming pared 0 bases from V and 4 bases from J, leaving 7 bases between. The CDR3 is 13 amino acids. The CDR3 loop is CASSVGGPTEAFF. The CDR3 DNA is TGTGCCAGCAGCGTAGGGGGGCCCACTGAAGCTTTCTTT.

The chain employs TRBV7-8 and TRBJ2-7; D is possibly TRBD2 (6 bases). Germline lookup yields CDR1 SGHVS and CDR2 FQNEAQ. The V gene lost 5 bases and the J gene lost 3 bases, with 20 bases spanning the gap. The length of the CDR3 is 16 residues. CDR3 sequence (DNA): TGTGCCAGCAGCCCGAGGGAGGCGACACTCTTCTACGAGCAGTACTTC. It codes for CASSPREATLFYEQYF.

This clone was seen a handful of times. The rearrangement joins TRBV25-1 to TRBJ1-2; a weak D match, TRBD1 (6 bases). V was shortened by 3 bases and J by 8 bases, with 10 bases between the two germline ends. The length of the CDR3 is 12 residues. Germline lookup yields CDR1 MGHDK and CDR2 SYGVNS. The CDR3 coding sequence is TGTGCCAGCAGTGAGGGGGCGTGGGGCTACACCTTC. Translating gives CASSEGAWGYTF.

This rearrangement joins TRBV6-1 to TRBJ1-4; 7 bases match TRBD1. The junction had 1 base not matched to a gene; V was cut back by 0 bases and J by 6 bases. This CDR3 is built from 14 residues. Germline-derived CDR1 and CDR2 are MNHNS and SASEGT. CDR3 DNA sequence: TGTGCCAGCAGTGAAGCGGGGACAGATGAAAAACTGTTTTTT. Its protein product is CASSEAGTDEKLFF.

This clone appeared a few times. This specimen includes other DNA sequences encoding the same CDR3. The chain links TRBV9 to TRBJ1-5; D might be TRBD1 (6 bases). Germline V gene sequence: CDR1 SGDLS, CDR2 YYNGEE. CDR3 length equals 13 residues. The V end was cut by 4 bases, the J end by 2 bases, with 7 bases between. CDR3 amino acids: CASSRQGNQPQHF. The CDR3 DNA reads as TGTGCCAGCAGCCGACAGGGCAATCAGCCCCAGCATTTT.

This chain uses TRBV28 with TRBJ1-1; D call uncertain. The V gene lost 3 bases and the J gene lost 1 base, with 9 bases spanning the gap. This CDR3 spans 14 amino acids. Germline V gene data show CDR1 as MDHEN and CDR2 as SYDVKM. The chain's CDR3 is CASSFLSQNTEAFF. The CDR3 DNA follows: TGTGCCAGCAGTTTTTTGTCACAGAACACTGAAGCTTTCTTT. The complete variable domain, with remaining parts taken from reference TRBV28 and TRBJ1-1, reads DVKVTQSSRYLVKRTGEKVFLECVQDMDHENMFWYRQDPGLGLRLIYFSYDVKMKEKGDIPEGYSVSREKKERFSLILESASTNQTSMYLCASSFLSQNTEAFFGQGTRLTVV.

This chain links TRBV5-4 with TRBJ1-1, with 7 bases fitting TRBD1. From germline, CDR1 is SGHNT and CDR2 YYREEE (reference sequence). The CDR3 has 13 amino acids. V shed 1 base, J shed 5 bases, and the junction held 2 bases outside the gene matches. CDR3 residues: CASSLQQGTEAFF. The CDR3 DNA follows: TGTGCCAGCAGCTTGCAACAGGGGACTGAAGCTTTCTTT.

V gene TRBV6-2 or TRBV6-3 combines with J gene TRBJ2-3; 9 nucleotides align to TRBD2. This CDR3 spans 17 amino acids. V gave up 2 bases and J gave up 4 bases; unmatched junction bases: 10. Germline V CDR1 and CDR2: MNHEY, SVGEGT. The DNA for the CDR3 is TGTGCCAGCAGTTACGGCGCGGGAGGGCCTAGTGCAGATACGCAGTATTTT. This sequence encodes CASSYGAGGPSADTQYF.

This clone was seen once. V and J are TRBV4-3 and TRBJ2-1; 7 nucleotides match TRBD2. This CDR3 spans 16 amino acids. Germline V gene sequence: CDR1 LGHNA, CDR2 YSLEER. Losses at the gene ends were 0 bases for V and 8 bases for J; bases not matched to a gene: 10. CDR3 bases: TGCGCCAGCAGCCAAGATTGGGCGGCGGGAGTCTATGAGCAGTTCTTC. As protein: CASSQDWAAGVYEQFF.

The chain couples TRBV27 to TRBJ1-2; 9 bases match TRBD1. V lost 6 bases, J lost 8 bases, and 13 bases stayed unmatched. The CDR3 totals 15 residues. Germline assignment: CDR1 MNHEY and CDR2 SMNVEV (reference sequence). In DNA, the CDR3 is TGTGCCAGCAGGCCGGGACAGGGCCCCTTTTGGGGCTACACCTTC. As protein: CASRPGQGPFWGYTF.

This chain connects TRBV3-1 (or the pseudogene TRBV3-2) to TRBJ2-1; 11 nucleotides match TRBD2. Trimming cost V 2 bases and J 6 bases; bases outside gene matches: 6. The CDR3 consists of 16 residues. CDR1 LGHDT and CDR2 YNNKEL come from the germline V gene (reference sequence). The CDR3 loop reads CASSQRSGRAINEQFF. For the CDR3, the DNA is TGTGCCAGCAGCCAACGTAGCGGGAGGGCCATCAATGAGCAGTTCTTC.

The chain couples TRBV28 to TRBJ2-7, with 10 bases lining up with TRBD2. J was trimmed by 5 bases and V by 2 bases; bases with no gene match: 6. CDR1 and CDR2 (germline): MDHEN, SYDVKM. The CDR3 length is 15 residues. DNA of the CDR3: TGTGCCAGCAGTTTAGGTCTAGCGGGAGAGCACGAGCAGTACTTC. It specifies CASSLGLAGEHEQYF.

The rearrangement links TRBV7-8 to TRBJ2-7, with TRBD2 matching 9 bases. Germline V gene sequence: CDR1 SGHVS, CDR2 FQNEAQ. The trim removed 2 bases at V and 5 bases at J, leaving 4 bases unmatched. The CDR3 runs 14 residues. Written as DNA, the CDR3 is TGTGCCAGCAGCTTACTAGCGGGATATGACGAGCAGTACTTC. Protein product: CASSLLAGYDEQYF.

This clone was recorded a few times. The genes are TRBV28 and TRBJ2-3; TRBD2 aligns across 7 bases. Germline CDR1 is MDHEN and CDR2 is SYDVKM. Trimming took 8 bases from V and 7 from J; bases not matched to a gene: 12. This CDR3 region has 14 residues. The CDR3 sequence: CASGPGGTMYTQYF. The CDR3 DNA is TGTGCCAGCGGTCCCGGGGGGACCATGTATACGCAGTATTTT.

The chain employs TRBV19 and TRBJ1-2, with D possibly TRBD1 on 6 matching bases. Germline V gene sequence: CDR1 LNHDA, CDR2 SQIVND (reference sequence). The CDR3 is 16 residues long. Trimming removed 5 bases at V and 0 bases at J, with 16 bases between. CDR3 nucleotide sequence: TGTGCCAGTAGTCTCGGGCGGGCAGGGGCTAACTATGGCTACACCTTC. As protein: CASSLGRAGANYGYTF.

The V call is TRBV2, the J call TRBJ2-1, with D unresolved. Germline CDR1 is SNHLY and CDR2 is FYNNEI. This CDR3 has 12 amino acids. V was trimmed by 3 bases and J by 10 bases, leaving 10 bases between them. The CDR3, as DNA: TGTGCCAGCAGTGACCCCGCTAGGGAGCAGTTCTTC. It yields the protein CASSDPAREQFF.

This rearrangement joins TRBV27 to TRBJ2-7; 9 nucleotides match TRBD1. V gave up 5 bases and J gave up 4 bases; unmatched junction bases: 9. The CDR3 runs 15 residues. The germline gives CDR1 MNHEY, CDR2 SMNVEV (reference sequence). CDR3 region: CASSQGTGSRYEQYF. DNA of the CDR3: TGTGCCAGCAGTCAGGGGACAGGGAGTAGGTACGAGCAGTACTTC.

This clone was counted only a few times. This chain uses TRBV28 with TRBJ2-4; 7 bases are a match to TRBD1. V dropped 3 bases and J dropped 2; count of bases not matched to a gene: 7. This CDR3 spans 16 amino acids. Germline loops: CDR1 MDHEN, CDR2 SYDVKM. This CDR3 is CASSFYSQGTKNIQYF. CDR3 coding DNA: TGTGCCAGCAGTTTCTACTCACAGGGGACCAAAAACATTCAGTACTTC.

The chain recombines TRBV5-4 with TRBJ2-7; D gene ambiguous. CDR1 and CDR2 (germline): SGHNT, YYREEE (reference sequence). Deletions cut 4 bases from V and 5 bases from J, with 13 bases between. This CDR3 has 13 residues. The CDR3 loop reads CASSPTLANEQYF. CDR3 DNA sequence: TGTGCCAGCAGCCCTACGCTCGCTAACGAGCAGTACTTC.

The V call is TRBV5-1, the J call TRBJ2-5; 7 bases are a match to TRBD2. The V gene's germline CDR1 is SGHRS and CDR2 YFSETQ. V lost 0 bases and J lost 5; bases outside the gene matches: 7. The CDR3 is 15 amino acids. CDR3 sequence reads: CASSLGGSPGETQYF. The DNA for the CDR3 is TGCGCCAGCAGCTTGGGCGGGAGCCCGGGCGAGACCCAGTACTTC.

The chain links TRBV10-1 to TRBJ2-7; TRBD1 aligns across 9 bases. Per germline, CDR1 WNHNN and CDR2 SYGVQD (reference sequence). Trimming removed 8 bases from V and 6 bases from J; junction bases left unmatched: 17. The CDR3 has 16 residues. In nucleotides, the CDR3 is TGCGCCAGCCTCCGGAAACACGGGACAGGGCCTTTCGAGCAGTACTTC. Its protein product is CASLRKHGTGPFEQYF.

The rearrangement links TRBV12-3 or TRBV12-4 to TRBJ1-1; D unclear. Trimming shortened V by 10 bases and J by 5 bases, and 8 bases separated the two germline ends. The CDR3 is 10 residues long. The CDR3, as DNA: TGTGCCACCTCCGGGACTGAAGCTTTCTTT. Protein sequence: CATSGTEAFF.

V is TRBV28 and J is TRBJ1-4; 9 bases line up with TRBD1. The CDR3 has 16 amino acids. The ends lost 5 bases at V and 7 bases at J; junction bases unmatched: 11. In germline, CDR1 is MDHEN, CDR2 SYDVKM. The CDR3 coding sequence is TGTGCCAGCAGTGTCCCGGGACAGGGACAACGTGAAAAACTGTTTTTT. Residues: CASSVPGQGQREKLFF.

The V and J genes are TRBV19 and TRBJ1-1; D is undetermined. This CDR3 has 12 residues. Germline V gene sequence: CDR1 LNHDA, CDR2 SQIVND (reference sequence). Trimming took off 3 bases at V and 7 bases at J, with 9 bases between the two ends. The CDR3 loop is CASSISGDEAFF. In DNA, the CDR3 is TGTGCCAGTAGTATTTCAGGTGATGAAGCTTTCTTT.

The J gene is TRBJ1-1, the V gene TRBV18, with a possible D match to TRBD1 (5 bases). The CDR3 consists of 15 residues. With 2 bases removed from V and 3 bases from J, the gap between germline ends came to 13 bases. Germline CDR1 KGHSH, CDR2 LQKENI. The DNA for the CDR3 is TGTGCCAGCTCACCAACAGGTCAGACTCACACTGAAGCTTTCTTT. It yields the protein CASSPTGQTHTEAFF.

The chain employs TRBV24-1 and TRBJ2-3, with 10 bases lining up with TRBD2. This CDR3 comprises 16 residues. After removal of 4 bases from V and 1 base from J, the junction contained 4 bases not matched to a gene. Per the germline V gene, CDR1 is KGHDR and CDR2 is SFDVKD. In nucleotides, the CDR3 is TGTGCCACCAGTGAACTAGCGGGGATTGGCACAGATACGCAGTATTTT. This codes for CATSELAGIGTDTQYF.

The genes are TRBV7-2 and TRBJ2-1; 7 bases line up with TRBD2. Germline-derived CDR1 and CDR2 are SGHTA and FQGNSA. V was pared by 5 bases and J by 0 bases, with 4 bases of the junction left unmatched. This CDR3 spans 15 amino acids. The chain's CDR3 is CASSPSGASYNEQFF. Here the CDR3 DNA reads TGTGCCAGCAGCCCGAGCGGGGCCTCCTACAATGAGCAGTTCTTC.

CDR3 DNA sequence: TGTGCCAGCAGTTGGGGAGATGGCTACACCTTC. The encoded protein is CASSWGDGYTF. V and J are TRBV9 and TRBJ1-2; D not certain. The CDR3 loop spans 11 amino acids. V was trimmed by 5 bases and J by 6 bases, leaving 8 bases between them. Germline-derived CDR1 and CDR2 are SGDLS and YYNGEE.

This rearrangement joins TRBV11-2 to TRBJ2-5; D gene unclear. CDR3 size: 12 residues. From germline, CDR1 is SGHAT and CDR2 FQNNGV. Trimming shortened V by 2 bases and J by 5 bases, and 6 bases separated the two germline ends. CDR3 loop: CASSLSYETQYF. As DNA, the CDR3 is TGTGCCAGCAGCTTAAGCTATGAGACCCAGTACTTC.